These 18 T cell receptor beta chains originate from one sample sequenced in a study of PD-1 blockade in classical Hodgkin lymphoma. TCRdb's table, derived via immunoSEQ multiplex PCR, lists solely in-frame clones and lacks some. Among 43,000 or so clones listed, about nine tenths were seen once. Brentuximab vedotin exposure varied among the patients, all of whom had relapsed after autologous stem cell transplantation. The material was peripheral blood mononuclear cells (PBMCs), obtained at baseline. The receptors originated from a human donor with classical Hodgkin lymphoma.

The chain has TRBV29-1 and TRBJ2-3, with 10 positions matching TRBD2. CDR3 size: 16 residues. The germline V gene has CDR1 SQVTM and CDR2 ANQGSEA. The CDR3: CNRYKGLAISTDTQYF. The CDR3 region has the DNA TGCAACCGCTATAAGGGACTAGCGATCAGCACAGATACGCAGTATTTT.

The chain is built from TRBV27 and TRBJ2-7; D is uncertain. V lost 1 base and J 0 bases, leaving 7 bases between the germline ends. The CDR3 totals 14 residues. Germline assignment: CDR1 MNHEY and CDR2 SMNVEV (reference sequence). The CDR3 DNA reads as TGTGCCAGCAGTTTATACAGCAGCTCCTACGAGCAGTACTTC. This sequence encodes CASSLYSSSYEQYF.

The CDR3 DNA sequence: TGTGCCAGCAGCGTAGCGGGGGGTGACTATGGCTACACCTTC. Protein product: CASSVAGGDYGYTF. The chain joins TRBV9 to TRBJ1-2; TRBD1 is a possible D gene (5 bases). Trimming took 0 bases from V and 3 from J, leaving 9 bases between them. This CDR3 has 14 residues. The V gene's germline CDR1 is SGDLS and CDR2 YYNGEE.

The chain is built from TRBV15 and TRBJ1-4; possible D gene TRBD1, 6 bases. Germline V gene sequence: CDR1 LNHNV, CDR2 YYDKDF (reference sequence). The length of the CDR3 is 15 residues. The germline V and J ends were trimmed by 0 bases and 7 bases, with 12 bases remaining between them. CDR3 sequence (DNA): TGTGCCACCAGCAGAGAAAGGAGACAGGCTGAAAAACTGTTTTTT. It codes for CATSRERRQAEKLFF.

This clone was seen a single time. J is TRBJ2-1 and V is TRBV19; 8 nucleotides line up with TRBD2. The ends lost 6 bases at V and 7 bases at J; junction bases unmatched: 5. The CDR3 is 13 amino acids. CDR1 and CDR2 (germline): LNHDA, SQIVND (reference sequence). CDR3 sequence: CASRASGGNEQFF. CDR3 DNA sequence: TGTGCCAGTAGAGCGAGCGGGGGAAATGAGCAGTTCTTC.

V gene TRBV27 combines with J gene TRBJ2-2; 8 bases are shared with TRBD1. Germline lookup yields CDR1 MNHEY and CDR2 SMNVEV (reference sequence). This CDR3 is built from 17 residues. V lost 1 base and J lost 1; bases outside the gene matches: 5. The chain's CDR3 is CASSLFVGQGNTGELFF. For the CDR3, the DNA is TGTGCCAGCAGTTTATTCGTAGGACAGGGGAACACCGGGGAGCTGTTTTTT.

This chain's CDR3 is CASSDSGGDQETQYF. The CDR3 DNA reads TGTGCCAGCAGTGATAGCGGGGGGGACCAAGAGACCCAGTACTTC. The J gene is TRBJ2-5, the V gene TRBV6-4; 11 nucleotides agree with TRBD2. After removal of 3 bases from V and 0 bases from J, the junction contained 0 bases not matched to a gene. CDR3 size: 15 residues. Germline-derived CDR1 and CDR2 are MRHNA and SNTAGT.

This chain's CDR3 is CASSEGTGGETQYF. In nucleotides, the CDR3 is TGTGCCAGCAGCGAAGGGACAGGGGGAGAGACCCAGTACTTC. The chain combines TRBV9 with TRBJ2-5; 11 bases match TRBD1. Looked up from germline, CDR1 is SGDLS and CDR2 is YYNGEE. The CDR3 is 14 residues long. J gave up 4 bases and V 3 bases, and 2 bases lay outside the gene matches.

The chain links TRBV10-3 to TRBJ1-2; D remains ambiguous. This CDR3 is 13 amino acids long. Trimming removed 5 bases at V and 3 bases at J, with 10 bases between. Germline assignment: CDR1 ENHRY and CDR2 SYGVKD. CDR3 protein: CAISTGGDYGYTF. DNA of the CDR3: TGTGCCATCAGTACGGGTGGGGACTATGGCTACACCTTC.

The chain employs TRBV28 and TRBJ1-1; D gene uncertain. The CDR3 loop spans 14 amino acids. V was pared by 11 bases and J by 0 bases, with 16 bases between. Germline loops: CDR1 MDHEN, CDR2 SYDVKM. This CDR3 is CAFPNDSLNTEAFF. CDR3 nucleotide sequence: TGTGCCTTTCCGAACGACTCCCTGAACACTGAAGCTTTCTTT.

CDR3 residues: CASSLNREGYEQYF. The CDR3 nucleotides read TGCGCCAGCAGCTTGAACAGGGAAGGGTACGAGCAGTACTTC. The V gene is TRBV5-1, the J gene TRBJ2-7, with a tentative D call TRBD1 (6 bases). Germline V gene sequence: CDR1 SGHRS, CDR2 YFSETQ. Between the trimmed V and J ends, which lost 1 base and 4 bases, there was a span of 12 bases. The CDR3 has 14 residues.

This chain uses TRBV2 with TRBJ1-5; no definite D call. Germline lookup yields CDR1 SNHLY and CDR2 FYNNEI. The CDR3 totals 14 residues. V was clipped by 2 bases and J by 7 bases, with 12 bases between them. CDR3 coding DNA: TGTGCCAGCAGTGAAAGGACTCCAAGGCAGCCCCAGCATTTT. As protein: CASSERTPRQPQHF.

The V call is TRBV2, the J call TRBJ2-1, with 10 bases lining up with TRBD2. CDR1 and CDR2 (germline): SNHLY, FYNNEI. The CDR3 sequence is 15 residues long. J lost 4 bases, V lost 6 bases, and 6 bases had no gene match. The CDR3: CASRGGLARYNEQFF. The DNA for the CDR3 is TGTGCCAGCAGGGGGGGACTAGCGAGATACAATGAGCAGTTCTTC.

J is TRBJ2-5 and V is TRBV15, with TRBD2 matching over 14 bases. The CDR3 loop spans 18 amino acids. Germline V CDR1 and CDR2: LNHNV, YYDKDF (reference sequence). The V segment lost 0 bases and the J segment 2 bases; nucleotides outside the gene matches: 5. The CDR3 loop is CATSRDRGTSGGQETQYF. The CDR3 region has the DNA TGTGCCACCAGCAGAGATAGGGGGACTAGCGGGGGACAAGAGACCCAGTACTTC.

The chain joins TRBV14 to TRBJ1-2; TRBD1 aligns across 11 bases. Germline V gives CDR1 SGHDN, CDR2 FVKESK. This CDR3 region has 16 residues. J lost 4 bases, V lost 4 bases, and 8 bases had no gene match. The chain's CDR3 is CASSLGTGGDRYGYTF. Here the CDR3 DNA reads TGTGCCAGCAGCCTTGGGACAGGGGGAGATCGCTATGGCTACACCTTC.

The chain recombines TRBV10-3 with TRBJ1-4, with D perhaps TRBD1 (5 bases). Trimming left V 7 bases short and J 2 bases short, with 8 bases between. Germline loops: CDR1 ENHRY, CDR2 SYGVKD. This CDR3 contains 13 residues. CDR3 sequence: CAIKAGTNEKLFF. The CDR3 region has the DNA TGTGCCATCAAGGCAGGGACTAATGAAAAACTGTTTTTT.

The chain recombines TRBV27 with TRBJ2-3; the match to TRBD1 covers 9 bases. Looked up from germline, CDR1 is MNHEY and CDR2 is SMNVEV (reference sequence). Unmatched junction bases numbered 3, after V lost 6 bases and J lost 2 bases. This CDR3 spans 14 amino acids. The CDR3 sequence is CASRGQGFTDTQYF. The CDR3 coding sequence is TGTGCCAGCAGGGGACAGGGTTTCACAGATACGCAGTATTTT.

The chain has TRBV16 and TRBJ1-1, with D possibly being TRBD1 (5 bases). V lost 3 bases, J lost 0 bases, and 17 bases lay in between. The CDR3 sequence is 17 residues long. Germline CDR1 is KGHSY and CDR2 is FQNENV. The CDR3 coding sequence is TGTGCCAGCAGCCATTATCGACAGACTATAATGAACACTGAAGCTTTCTTT. It translates to CASSHYRQTIMNTEAFF. The full variable domain, in which reference TRBV16 and TRBJ1-1 provide the parts outside the CDR3, is GEEVAQTPKHLVRGEGQKAKLYCAPIKGHSYVFWYQQVLKNEFKFLISFQNENVFDETGMPKERFSAKCLPNSPCSLEIQATKLEDSAVYFCASSHYRQTIMNTEAFFGQGTRLTVV.